The next 23 T cell receptor beta chains were all read from a single sample in a study of human T cells and chemical hapten exposure. RNA extraction used unfractionated whole blood as the source of total RNA. TCRdb re-called the 5' RACE reads through MiXCR, storing one row per CDR3 protein. This sample carries 130,000 or so distinct CDR3 sequences, over 3.5% of them seen once, and the ten largest clones take about 1.3%. These receptors all come from a female donor in good health.

This clonotype was seen a handful of times. This chain links TRBV5-1 with TRBJ2-1; the D gene is possibly TRBD2 (6 bases). V was trimmed by 2 bases and J by 0 bases, leaving 12 bases between them. From germline, CDR1 is SGHRS and CDR2 YFSETQ. The CDR3 totals 16 residues. DNA for the CDR3: TGCGCCAGCAGCTTAGCTCGGGGGACCTCCTACAATGAGCAGTTCTTC. This translates into CASSLARGTSYNEQFF. The full variable domain, with the rest looked up from reference TRBV5-1 and TRBJ2-1, is KAGVTQTPRYLIKTRGQQVTLSCSPISGHRSVSWYQQTPGQGLQFLFEYFSETQRNKGNFPGRFSGRQFSNSRSEMNVSTLELGDSALYLCASSLARGTSYNEQFFGPGTRLTVL.

There are many counts of this clonotype. The chain links TRBV6-2 or TRBV6-3 to TRBJ2-3; 9 positions agree with TRBD2. CDR1 and CDR2 from the germline V gene are MNHEY and SVGEGT. The CDR3 has 14 amino acids. Trimming at V came to 5 bases and at J to 4 bases, leaving 4 bases not matched to a gene. The CDR3 loop is CASSSGGPSDTQYF. In DNA form, the CDR3 reads TGTGCCAGCAGTAGCGGGGGGCCTTCAGATACGCAGTATTTT.

This clonotype was seen ten or more times. The chain has TRBV10-3 and TRBJ1-2, with D perhaps matching TRBD1 (5 bases). V was pared by 10 bases and J by 0 bases, with 21 bases between. This CDR3 has 16 amino acids. Germline V lookup: CDR1 ENHRY, CDR2 SYGVKD. The CDR3 DNA sequence: TGTGCCACAGCGTCGGGGGGGGGAGCAGCTAACTATGGCTACACCTTC. It translates to CATASGGGAANYGYTF.

V usage is TRBV19 and J usage is TRBJ2-1, with 9 bases matching TRBD1. CDR1 and CDR2 (germline): LNHDA, SQIVND (reference sequence). This CDR3 contains 15 residues. The junction had 8 bases not matched to a gene; V was cut back by 4 bases and J by 7 bases. Here the CDR3 reads CASSSNRGRNNEQFF. The CDR3 nucleotides are TGTGCCAGTAGTAGCAACAGGGGGCGCAATAATGAGCAGTTCTTC. The full variable domain, completed using reference TRBV19 and TRBJ2-1, is DGGITQSPKYLFRKEGQNVTLSCEQNLNHDAMYWYRQDPGQGLRLIYYSQIVNDFQKGDIAEGYSVSREKKESFPLTVTSAQKNPTAFYLCASSSNRGRNNEQFFGPGTRLTVL.

This clonotype was observed at least ten times. The J gene is TRBJ2-6, the V gene TRBV5-1; 9 nucleotides agree with TRBD1. The CDR3 covers 17 residues. V shed 3 bases, J shed 2 bases, and the junction held 6 bases outside the gene matches. From germline, CDR1 is SGHRS and CDR2 YFSETQ. The CDR3 nucleotides are TGCGCCAGCAGCTGGACGGGACAGGGAACTGGGGCCAACGTCCTGACTTTC. This codes for CASSWTGQGTGANVLTF. Full variable domain (remainder filled in from reference TRBV5-1 and TRBJ2-6): KAGVTQTPRYLIKTRGQQVTLSCSPISGHRSVSWYQQTPGQGLQFLFEYFSETQRNKGNFPGRFSGRQFSNSRSEMNVSTLELGDSALYLCASSWTGQGTGANVLTFGAGSRLTVL.

Many counts were recorded for this clonotype. The chain couples TRBV12-3 or TRBV12-4 to TRBJ1-6; D might be TRBD1 (5 bases). V lost 4 bases to trimming and J lost 16 bases, with 14 bases between them. The CDR3 sequence is 12 residues long. CDR3 region: CASSSHRTRLHF. CDR3 nucleotide sequence: TGTGCCAGCAGTTCCCATCGGACAAGGCTCCACTTT.

This clonotype came up many times. The rearrangement links TRBV5-1 to TRBJ1-2; D is possibly TRBD1 (6 bases). The germline V and J ends were trimmed by 2 bases and 6 bases, with 11 bases remaining between them. Germline V lookup: CDR1 SGHRS, CDR2 YFSETQ. The CDR3 consists of 13 residues. The CDR3 DNA reads as TGCGCCAGCAGCTTTACAGGGAGGGATGGCTACACCTTC. It encodes CASSFTGRDGYTF.

Many counts were recorded for this clonotype. V usage is TRBV28 and J usage is TRBJ1-6; 8 bases align to TRBD1. Trimming at V came to 7 bases and at J to 0 bases, leaving 8 bases not matched to a gene. This CDR3 region has 17 residues. From germline, CDR1 is MDHEN and CDR2 SYDVKM. The CDR3 DNA reads TGTGCCAGCATCACAACAGGGGGAAGCTCCTATAATTCACCCCTCCACTTT. It is translated as CASITTGGSSYNSPLHF.

This clonotype was counted at least ten times. The V gene is TRBV6-1, the J gene TRBJ1-4; 8 bases map to TRBD1. Per germline, CDR1 MNHNS and CDR2 SASEGT. J lost 3 bases, V lost 4 bases, and 4 bases had no gene match. The CDR3 extends over 15 amino acids. CDR3 amino acids: CASSAGQGSNEKLFF. The CDR3 nucleotides read TGTGCCAGCAGTGCCGGACAGGGTTCTAATGAAAAACTGTTTTTT.

This clonotype was picked up many times. This chain connects TRBV20-1 to TRBJ1-1; D is unresolved. The V and J ends lost 2 bases and 1 base respectively, with 5 bases between them. The CDR3 loop spans 12 amino acids. Germline-derived CDR1 and CDR2 are DFQATT and SNEGSKA (reference sequence). Here the CDR3 DNA reads TGCAGTGCTAGACCAGAGAACACTGAAGCTTTCTTT. It codes for CSARPENTEAFF.

This clonotype was recorded at least ten times. The chain recombines TRBV19 with TRBJ2-7; the match to TRBD1 covers 11 bases. Per germline, CDR1 LNHDA and CDR2 SQIVND (reference sequence). CDR3 length: 15 residues. V was clipped by 6 bases and J by 1 base; unmatched bases: 5. As DNA, the CDR3 is TGTGCCAGTAGCGCGGACAGGGGGCTTTCCTACGAGCAGTACTTC. Translated: CASSADRGLSYEQYF.

This clonotype has ten or more counts. This chain's CDR3 is CASSNLVGRRTDTQYF. The DNA for the CDR3 is TGTGCCAGCAGCAATCTAGTGGGGCGTCGCACAGATACGCAGTATTTT. This chain links TRBV7-9 with TRBJ2-3, with D maybe TRBD1 (5 bases). Between the trimmed V and J ends, which lost 5 bases and 1 base, there was a span of 16 bases. Germline CDR1 reads SEHNR; CDR2 reads FQNEAQ (reference sequence). The CDR3 sequence is 16 residues long.

This clonotype has a count of ten or more. CDR3 amino acids: CASTRDPVAAYNEQFF. CDR3 coding DNA: TGTGCCAGCACCCGCGACCCCGTGGCAGCATACAATGAGCAGTTCTTC. The J gene is TRBJ2-1, the V gene TRBV12-3 or TRBV12-4; D is unclear. The ends were cut back, 7 bases at V and 4 bases at J, with 20 bases in the middle. The CDR3 loop spans 16 amino acids.

This clonotype showed up just a few times. The gene calls are TRBV6-2 or TRBV6-3 and TRBJ2-7; TRBD2 might be the D (6 bases). Germline CDR1 and CDR2: MNHEY and SVGEGT. V lost 5 bases and J 12 bases, leaving 17 bases between the germline ends. The CDR3 consists of 12 residues. This CDR3 reads CASSPDYPGRYF. CDR3 DNA sequence: TGTGCCAGCAGTCCGGACTACCCGGGGAGGTACTTC.

The gene calls are TRBV19 and TRBJ1-2; 8 nucleotides align to TRBD1. Trimming cost V 3 bases and J 7 bases; bases outside gene matches: 7. Germline assignment: CDR1 LNHDA and CDR2 SQIVND (reference sequence). The CDR3 has 14 amino acids. This CDR3 reads CASSIRQGLSGYTF. Written as DNA, the CDR3 is TGTGCCAGTAGTATTCGACAGGGGCTTTCTGGCTACACCTTC.

V and J are TRBV5-6 and TRBJ1-4; no clear D gene. In germline, CDR1 is SGHDT, CDR2 YYEEEE. Trimming left V 4 bases short and J 5 bases short, with 15 bases between. The CDR3 covers 15 residues. The CDR3 reads CASSPIGRRNEKLFF. The CDR3 DNA is TGTGCCAGCAGCCCTATAGGACGGAGGAATGAAAAACTGTTTTTT.

This clonotype turned up a few times. V is TRBV6-2 or TRBV6-3 and J is TRBJ1-6; D not certain. V lost 0 bases and J 6 bases, leaving 12 bases between the germline ends. This CDR3 has 16 residues. Germline V gene lookup returns CDR1 MNHEY and CDR2 SVGEGT. CDR3 sequence reads: CASSYSIPTANSPLHF. The CDR3 nucleotides are TGTGCCAGCAGTTACTCGATCCCGACTGCTAATTCACCCCTCCACTTT.

This clonotype was counted only a few times. The rearrangement uses TRBV6-4 and TRBJ2-3, with D unclear. Trimming shortened V by 4 bases and J by 3 bases, and 20 bases separated the two germline ends. Germline-derived CDR1 and CDR2 are MRHNA and SNTAGT. The CDR3 is made up of 17 amino acids. CDR3 in DNA: TGTGCCAGCAGTGCCCCCCATGGGTTGGGAAGTACAGATACGCAGTATTTT. Translating it yields CASSAPHGLGSTDTQYF.

This clonotype was seen repeatedly, ten times or more. V and J are TRBV5-1 and TRBJ2-2; TRBD1 matches 11 bases. Trimming at V came to 4 bases and at J to 9 bases, leaving 5 bases not matched to a gene. CDR1 is SGHRS, CDR2 YFSETQ, per germline. The CDR3 has 14 residues. The CDR3 spells CASSPGQGARELFF. Written as DNA, the CDR3 is TGCGCCAGCAGCCCAGGACAGGGGGCCCGGGAGCTGTTTTTT.

This clonotype was detected many times. One end of the junction is discordant with germline, which a read error may explain. The J gene is TRBJ1-6, the V gene TRBV2, with 10 nucleotides matching TRBD1. This CDR3 has 12 amino acids. The germline CDR1 and CDR2 sequences are SNHLY and FYNNEI. In DNA form, the CDR3 reads TGTGCCAGGGGACAGGGGCGTTCAACCCTCCACTTT. It specifies CARGQGRSTLHF.

This clonotype was observed many times. The rearrangement uses TRBV3-1 and TRBJ2-7, with a possible D match to TRBD2 (6 bases). The CDR3 totals 14 residues. Germline values: CDR1 LGHDT, CDR2 YNNKEL (reference sequence). The V end lost 8 bases, the J end lost 0 bases, and 14 bases lay between the germline ends. CDR3 region: CASGGSWSSYEQYF. Here the CDR3 DNA reads TGTGCCAGCGGGGGGTCCTGGAGCTCCTACGAGCAGTACTTC.

This clonotype was picked up many times. The chain links TRBV9 to TRBJ1-1; TRBD1 matches at 8 bases. V lost 8 bases and J lost 4; bases outside the gene matches: 4. Germline-derived CDR1 and CDR2 are SGDLS and YYNGEE. This CDR3 region has 12 residues. The DNA for the CDR3 is TGTGCCAGTGGACAGGGAGTCACTGAAGCTTTCTTT. Encoded protein: CASGQGVTEAFF.

The chain couples TRBV20-1 to TRBJ2-7; D gene ambiguous. CDR1 is DFQATT, CDR2 SNEGSKA, per germline (reference sequence). V was shortened by 5 bases and J by 6 bases, with 17 bases between the two germline ends. CDR3 length equals 13 residues. CDR3 DNA: TGCAGTGCTGAAAACACGAAAGCTTCCGAGCAGTACTTC. Its protein is CSAENTKASEQYF.